The 9 T cell receptor beta chains reported below all come from one sample, sequenced in a study of T cell changes during pregnancy in multiple sclerosis. Assay used: immunoSEQ multiplex PCR; TCRdb lists only in-frame clones, some missing. The repertoire holds tens of thousands of clones, with roughly 90% as singletons. The sequenced sample was CD4+ T cells from peripheral blood mononuclear cells, obtained in the second trimester of pregnancy. These receptor sequences come from a female donor with multiple sclerosis, enrolled in a pregnancy study.

V and J are TRBV9 and TRBJ2-5; TRBD2 agrees at 12 bases. The junction had 12 bases not matched to a gene; V was cut back by 4 bases and J by 2 bases. The CDR3 runs to 18 residues. Looked up from germline, CDR1 is SGDLS and CDR2 is YYNGEE. The CDR3 protein is CASSLGTSGSWSQETQYF. The CDR3 DNA is TGTGCCAGCAGCCTAGGGACTAGCGGGTCATGGAGTCAAGAGACCCAGTACTTC.

The chain joins TRBV6-5 to TRBJ2-1, with 8 bases lining up with TRBD1. CDR1 MNHEY and CDR2 SVGAGI come from the germline V gene. This CDR3 contains 14 residues. V was pared by 5 bases and J by 3 bases, with 3 bases of the junction left unmatched. The CDR3 spells CASSRTGSYNEQFF. In DNA, the CDR3 is TGTGCCAGCAGTCGGACAGGGAGCTACAATGAGCAGTTCTTC.

Details on this clone: Compared with germline, one end of the junction differs, possibly owing to a read error. The chain links TRBV2 to TRBJ2-1; weak D call: TRBD2 (5 bases). This CDR3 contains 16 residues. Germline V CDR1 and CDR2: SNHLY, FYNNEI. The CDR3 here is CASSEGPLTYEGGPLF. For the CDR3, the DNA is TGTGCCAGCAGTGAAGGACCCTTAACCTATGAGGGCGGCCCTCTCTTC.

The J gene is TRBJ1-5, the V gene TRBV15; weak D call: TRBD1 (5 bases). Germline CDR1 and CDR2: LNHNV and YYDKDF (reference sequence). This CDR3 has 15 amino acids. V was clipped by 0 bases and J by 7 bases, with 13 bases between them. This CDR3 reads CATSRDGALLQPQHF. The CDR3 DNA sequence: TGTGCCACCAGCAGAGATGGGGCCCTATTACAGCCCCAGCATTTT.

The chain links TRBV11-2 to TRBJ2-3; D is uncertain. The CDR3 contains 14 residues. V was clipped by 5 bases and J by 2 bases, with 11 bases between them. Germline loops: CDR1 SGHAT, CDR2 FQNNGV. The CDR3 sequence: CASSLRPYTDTQYF. The CDR3 nucleotides read TGTGCCAGCAGCCTCAGGCCCTACACAGATACGCAGTATTTT.

This rearrangement joins TRBV11-3 to TRBJ2-3, with a weak D call TRBD2 (5 bases). Germline CDR1 reads SGHNT; CDR2 reads YENEEA. Trimming took 6 bases from V and 2 from J, leaving 15 bases between them. This CDR3 contains 15 residues. The CDR3, as DNA: TGTGCCAGCAGTCTCGGGGTTGAATTCACAGATACGCAGTATTTT. Translating gives CASSLGVEFTDTQYF.

V and J are TRBV28 and TRBJ2-3; 8 bases are a match to TRBD2. Germline CDR1 MDHEN, CDR2 SYDVKM. The CDR3 sequence is 15 residues long. J gave up 1 base and V 4 bases, and 4 bases lay outside the gene matches. CDR3 loop: CASSYSGVGTDTQYF. The CDR3 DNA reads as TGTGCCAGCAGTTATAGCGGGGTGGGCACAGATACGCAGTATTTT.

The rearrangement links TRBV5-4 to TRBJ2-6, with a weak D call TRBD1 (6 bases). The CDR3 totals 16 residues. CDR1 and CDR2 from the germline V gene are SGHNT and YYREEE (reference sequence). V was trimmed by 0 bases and J by 5 bases, leaving 12 bases between them. The CDR3 DNA reads as TGTGCCAGCAGCTTGGGTGGACAGTCTCGGGCCAACGTCCTGACTTTC. This sequence encodes CASSLGGQSRANVLTF.

The chain joins TRBV11-2 to TRBJ2-7, with 7 bases aligning to TRBD1. Trimming at V came to 1 base and at J to 1 base, leaving 4 bases not matched to a gene. This CDR3 comprises 15 residues. The germline V gene has CDR1 SGHAT and CDR2 FQNNGV. The CDR3 coding sequence is TGTGCCAGCAGCTTAGTGTCAGGGGGTTCCTACGAGCAGTACTTC. Its protein is CASSLVSGGSYEQYF.